A selection of T cell receptor beta chains follows, all from one sample in a study of long-term antiretroviral therapy in people with HIV. The table came from immunoSEQ multiplex PCR; TCRdb's copy has only in-frame clones and leaves some out. The table lists more than 35,000 clones, about 88% of them singletons, with about 4% in the top ten. The sequencing here drew on unsorted PBMCs, taken just before starting antiretroviral therapy. These receptors originate from a woman between 18 and 30 years old with HIV. CDR3s leave out the opening cysteine and the closing phenylalanine or tryptophan. A D gene is named only where the DNA matches it firmly.

D gene: .; J gene: TRBJ2-5; V gene: TRBV9; CDR3 protein: ASRPETQY
D gene: TRBD2; J gene: TRBJ2-5; V gene: TRBV2; CDR3 protein: ASSEGLAGGLETQY
D gene: .; J gene: TRBJ2-3; V gene: TRBV11-1; CDR3 protein: ASTQFSTDTQY
D gene: .; J gene: TRBJ2-7; V gene: TRBV7-3; CDR3 protein: ASSFGLGSGEQY
D gene: .; J gene: TRBJ1-2; V gene: TRBV10-3; CDR3 protein: ATNPGTAYGYT
D gene: .; J gene: TRBJ2-3; V gene: TRBV11-2; CDR3 protein: ASSPPGRSTDTQY
D gene: TRBD1; J gene: TRBJ1-1; V gene: TRBV6-5; CDR3 protein: ASSPGTGWKAF
D gene: TRBD1; J gene: TRBJ2-2; V gene: TRBV19; CDR3 protein: ASSLIQGPTGELF
D gene: .; J gene: TRBJ2-7; V gene: TRBV27; CDR3 protein: ASSPGNEQY
D gene: TRBD2; J gene: TRBJ2-7; V gene: TRBV7-2; CDR3 protein: ASSLDPGTIYEQY
D gene: .; J gene: TRBJ1-1; V gene: TRBV15; CDR3 protein: ATSFSIRSGTEAF
D gene: .; J gene: TRBJ1-2; V gene: TRBV7-2; CDR3 protein: ASSYFDPSPYT
D gene: TRBD1; J gene: TRBJ1-1; V gene: TRBV28; CDR3 protein: ASSLPPGGHTEAF
D gene: TRBD2; J gene: TRBJ2-7; V gene: TRBV7-8; CDR3 protein: ASSSGLAGYEQY
D gene: .; J gene: TRBJ2-5; V gene: TRBV28; CDR3 protein: ASRPDREPQETQY
D gene: TRBD1; J gene: TRBJ2-2; V gene: TRBV27; CDR3 protein: ASSLIRTGGDTGELF
D gene: .; J gene: TRBJ1-1; V gene: TRBV19; CDR3 protein: ASSIGNSVEAF
D gene: TRBD1; J gene: TRBJ1-4; V gene: TRBV4-3; CDR3 protein: ASSQDRGGQEGLF
D gene: TRBD1; J gene: TRBJ1-2; V gene: TRBV5-1; CDR3 protein: ASSLEGTGGSYGYT
D gene: TRBD1; J gene: TRBJ2-3; V gene: TRBV9; CDR3 protein: ASSVDRGGDTQY